This T cell receptor beta chain derives from a study of lymphopenia after photon versus proton radiotherapy. General study results and limits: Survival link was tested only in deceased patients; proton benefit remains a possibility. Photon-treated patients lost naive T cells and TCR diversity; proton-treated stayed stable. Oligoclonal CD8+ Temra expansion after nadir drove photon patients' diversity drop. A bigger post-nadir fall in TCR diversity correlated inversely with survival time in deceased patients.

Method: immunoSEQ multiplex PCR; TCRdb's copy keeps in-frame clones and lacks some. This table holds 20,000 to 25,000 clones, about 83% found once. This clone showed up just once. Its antigen remains unknown. This CDR3 is built from 14 residues. CDR1 and CDR2 from the germline V gene are MDHEN and SYDVKM. Trimming took off 6 bases at V and 2 bases at J, with 13 bases between the two ends. This material consisted of peripheral blood, taken from a patient treated with photon-based radiotherapy. V is TRBV28 and J is TRBJ1-2; D possibly corresponds to TRBD1 (6 bases). The source of this sequence is a woman aged 50 to 60 with pancreatic cancer. The CDR3 coding sequence is TGTGCCAGCAGAACCGGACAGATAAACTATGGCTACACCTTC. This gives the protein CASRTGQINYGYTF.